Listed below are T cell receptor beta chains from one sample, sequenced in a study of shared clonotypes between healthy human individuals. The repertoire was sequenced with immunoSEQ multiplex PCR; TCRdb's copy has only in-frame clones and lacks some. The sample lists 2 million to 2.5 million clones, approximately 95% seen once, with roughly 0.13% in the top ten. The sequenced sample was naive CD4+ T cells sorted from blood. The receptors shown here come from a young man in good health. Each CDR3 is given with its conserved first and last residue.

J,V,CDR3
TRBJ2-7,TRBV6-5,CASSYSPFKSYEQYF
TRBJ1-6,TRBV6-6,CASTRGGNSPLHF
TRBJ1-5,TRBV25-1,CASYYPKAENQPQHF
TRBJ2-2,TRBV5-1,CASSPDRTGELFF
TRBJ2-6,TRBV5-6,CASSPLQGAVISGANVLTF
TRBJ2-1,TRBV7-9,CASSLTRPDRSYNEQFF
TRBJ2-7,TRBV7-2,CASSLAVGSSYEQYF
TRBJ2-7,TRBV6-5,CASSPSGVVQYF
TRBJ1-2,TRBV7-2,CASSPRLYGYTF
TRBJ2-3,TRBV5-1,CASNLGSATDTQYF